This T cell receptor beta chain emerged from a study of blood T cells in healthy people across ages. Study conclusions and caveats: There was no known CMV status for donors, so expanded clonotype changes were possibly confounded.

The individuals who served as donors were healthy Caucasians living in Russia, aged roughly 6 to 90. Per-sample yields of isolated PBMCs were at least 6 million. This clonotype appeared a few times. The target antigen is unknown. For the second PCR, which ran for roughly 7 to 11 cycles, a sample-barcoded 5' primer and a J-beta primer mix were used. TCRdb reprocessed the 5' RACE reads via MiXCR and lists one record per CDR3 protein. The table has 1.5 million to 2 million distinct CDR3 sequences, about 31% seen once. The trim removed 0 bases at V and 6 bases at J, leaving 11 bases unmatched. Looked up from germline, CDR1 is PRHDT and CDR2 is FYEKMQ (reference sequence). The CDR3 length is 18 residues.

Sample: blood. The sequence came from a woman aged 25 to 45 in good health. This chain uses TRBV13 with TRBJ1-5; 10 nucleotides line up with TRBD1. CDR3 in DNA: TGTGCCAGCAGCTTAGGACCTCGGGACAGGGGTTCGGGTCAGCCCCAGCATTTT. Protein sequence: CASSLGPRDRGSGQPQHF. Variable domain in full (rest from reference TRBV13 and TRBJ1-5): AAGVIQSPRHLIKEKRETATLKCYPIPRHDTVYWYQQGPGQDPQFLISFYEKMQSDKGSIPDRFSAQQFSDYHSELNMSSLELGDSALYFCASSLGPRDRGSGQPQHFGDGTRLSIL.